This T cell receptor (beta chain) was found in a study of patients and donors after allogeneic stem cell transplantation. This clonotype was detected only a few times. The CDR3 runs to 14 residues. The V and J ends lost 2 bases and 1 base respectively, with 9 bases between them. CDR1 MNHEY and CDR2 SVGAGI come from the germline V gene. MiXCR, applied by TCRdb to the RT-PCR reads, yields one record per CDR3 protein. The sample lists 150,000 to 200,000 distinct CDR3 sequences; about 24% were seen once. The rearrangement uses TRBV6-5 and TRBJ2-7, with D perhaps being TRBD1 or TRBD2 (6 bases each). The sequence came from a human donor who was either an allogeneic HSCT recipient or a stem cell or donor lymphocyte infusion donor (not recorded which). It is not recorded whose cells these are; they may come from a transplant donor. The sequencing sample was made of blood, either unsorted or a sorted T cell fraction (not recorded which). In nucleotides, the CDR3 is TGTGCCAGCAGTTACGGAGGGGGATCCTACGAGCAGTACTTC. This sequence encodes CASSYGGGSYEQYF.